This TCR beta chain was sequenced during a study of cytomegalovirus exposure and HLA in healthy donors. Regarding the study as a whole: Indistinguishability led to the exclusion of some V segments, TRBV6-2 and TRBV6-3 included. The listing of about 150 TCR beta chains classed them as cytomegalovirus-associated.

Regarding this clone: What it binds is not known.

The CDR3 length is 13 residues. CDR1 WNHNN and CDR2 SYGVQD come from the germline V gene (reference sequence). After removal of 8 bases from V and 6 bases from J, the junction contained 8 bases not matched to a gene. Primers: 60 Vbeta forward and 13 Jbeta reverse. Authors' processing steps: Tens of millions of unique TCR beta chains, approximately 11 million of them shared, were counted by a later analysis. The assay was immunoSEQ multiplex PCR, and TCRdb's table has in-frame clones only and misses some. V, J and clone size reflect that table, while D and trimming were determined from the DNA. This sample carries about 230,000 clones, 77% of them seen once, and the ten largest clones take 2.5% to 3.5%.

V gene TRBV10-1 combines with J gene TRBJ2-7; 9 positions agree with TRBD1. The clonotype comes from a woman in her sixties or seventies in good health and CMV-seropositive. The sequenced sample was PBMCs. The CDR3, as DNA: TGCGCCAGCTCGACAGGGGGGTACGGCGAGCAGTACTTC. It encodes CASSTGGYGEQYF.